A selection of T cell receptor beta chains follows, all from one sample in a study of T-cell memory formation after mild COVID-19. TCRdb analysed the 5' RACE reads with MiXCR anew, one entry per CDR3 protein. The sample includes some 280,000 distinct CDR3 sequences, around 15% of them seen just once. Material for sequencing was PBMCs or a T cell subset sorted from them (not recorded which). All receptors derive from a man aged 18 to 35 who had mild COVID-19 (a few samples of this study predate the infection). Cell type and time point are not known. Both conserved end residues are part of each CDR3. Fields, in order: CDR3 length, V gene, clone size, J gene, D gene, CDR3 DNA, CDR3 protein. A D gene is named only where the DNA matches it firmly. Clone size is not always given. Where it is, it says once, few, many or a class for expanded clones.

17	TRBV7-9	-	TRBJ1-1	TRBD1	TGTGCCAGCAGCCACAGAGGGACAGGACCCCCCTACACTGAAGCTTTCTTT	CASSHRGTGPPYTEAFF
17	TRBV5-1	-	TRBJ2-1	TRBD2	TGCGCCAGCAGCTTCCAGAGTGGCGGGGGGTCCTACAATGAGCAGTTCTTC	CASSFQSGGGSYNEQFF
18	TRBV12-3/TRBV12-4	few	TRBJ2-5	TRBD2	TGTGCCACCGGAAGGACTAGCGGGGGGGCTGGGTATCGAGAGACCCAGTACTTC	CATGRTSGGAGYRETQYF
13	TRBV29-1	-	TRBJ2-4	TRBD1	TGCAGCGTGACAGGGGGCCCCAAAAACATTCAGTACTTC	CSVTGGPKNIQYF
15	TRBV5-5	few	TRBJ2-5	-	TGTGCCAGCAGCTTGGCCGGGAACGAGGGGGAGACCCAGTACTTC	CASSLAGNEGETQYF
15	TRBV6-2/TRBV6-3	once	TRBJ1-2	TRBD1	TGTGCCAGCAGTTACTCCCCAGGGGGGGACAATGGCTACACCTTC	CASSYSPGGDNGYTF
15	TRBV20-1	-	TRBJ1-5	-	TGCAGTGCTAGAAGGGTCGACAGTAGCAATCAGCCCCAGCATTTT	CSARRVDSSNQPQHF
13	TRBV5-1	-	TRBJ1-1	-	TGCGCCAGCAGCCCTTCTGGCCCAAGGGAAGCTTTCTTT	CASSPSGPREAFF
14	TRBV12-3/TRBV12-4	many	TRBJ1-5	TRBD1	TGTGCCAGCAGTTTGGACAGGGCGCTTAAGCCCCAGCATTTT	CASSLDRALKPQHF
14	TRBV7-2	-	TRBJ2-5	TRBD1	TGTGCCAGCAGCTTTCAGGGGGCAAGGGAGACCCAGTACTTC	CASSFQGARETQYF
17	TRBV12-3/TRBV12-4	few	TRBJ2-3	TRBD2	TGTGCCAGCAGTTTAGCGGGGAGGGGTCCTAGCACAGATACGCAGTATTTT	CASSLAGRGPSTDTQYF
16	TRBV4-2	-	TRBJ2-3	TRBD2	TGTGCCAGCAGCCGTGCGGCTAGCGGTAACACAGATACGCAGTATTTT	CASSRAASGNTDTQYF
15	TRBV5-5	-	TRBJ2-1	-	TGTGCCAGCAGCGAATGGGGGGGCCACGGTAATGAGCAGTTCTTC	CASSEWGGHGNEQFF
16	TRBV7-9	few	TRBJ2-5	TRBD2	TGTGCCAGCAGCCCCCGGACTAGCGGGGATTTTGAGACCCAGTACTTC	CASSPRTSGDFETQYF
14	TRBV29-1	-	TRBJ1-2	-	TGCAGCGTCGTAAGGGGCAGATACTCGTATGGCTACACCTTC	CSVVRGRYSYGYTF
15	TRBV3-1	few	TRBJ2-6	-	TGTGCCAGCAGTCGCCCGCTGGCCGGGGCCAACGTCCTGACTTTC	CASSRPLAGANVLTF
15	TRBV5-1	many	TRBJ2-1	-	TGCGCCAGCAGCGTGTTTGGGGACACCTACGATGAGCAGTTCTTC	CASSVFGDTYDEQFF
16	TRBV7-2	-	TRBJ1-6	-	TGTGCCAGCCGCGAACCGCCGGGAGCCTATAATTCACCCCTCCACTTT	CASREPPGAYNSPLHF
14	TRBV2	few	TRBJ2-3	TRBD2	TGTGCCAGCAGGCTAGCGGGGCGCACAGATACGCAGTATTTT	CASRLAGRTDTQYF
17	TRBV7-9	few	TRBJ1-1	TRBD1	TGTGCCAGCAGCTTACCCCGTGGTCAGGGGGCGAGAACTGAAGCTTTCTTT	CASSLPRGQGARTEAFF
16	TRBV6-2/TRBV6-3	-	TRBJ2-2	TRBD1	TGTGCCAGCAGTGGTTACAGGGGGAAGGACACCGGGGAGCTGTTTTTT	CASSGYRGKDTGELFF
14	TRBV20-1	few	TRBJ2-7	-	TGCAGTGCTAGAGGGACAGCGAACTCCTACGAGCAGTACTTC	CSARGTANSYEQYF
19	TRBV20-1	few	TRBJ2-7	TRBD2	TGCAGTGCCCCGGGGGGATCAGGGGGCCGGCTAGCGGGGGGATACGAGCAGTACTTC	CSAPGGSGGRLAGGYEQYF
13	TRBV7-9	-	TRBJ2-2	-	TGTGCCAGCAGCTGGGCAGGGACCGGGGAGCTGTTTTTT	CASSWAGTGELFF
15	TRBV7-8	-	TRBJ1-5	-	TGTGCCAGCAGCCCACAGGGTAGGGGCAATCAGCCCCAGCATTTT	CASSPQGRGNQPQHF
15	TRBV7-2	many	TRBJ2-6	-	TGTGCCAGCAGCTTAGCAGGGGCCGGGGCCAACGTCCTGACTTTC	CASSLAGAGANVLTF
16	TRBV7-9	few	TRBJ2-1	-	TGTGCCAGCAGCTTAGCCCTACAGGAATCCGTAGATGAGCAGTTCTTC	CASSLALQESVDEQFF
15	TRBV11-2	few	TRBJ1-2	-	TGTGCCAGCAGAGACACATCCGGGACAACCTATGGCTACACCTTC	CASRDTSGTTYGYTF
15	TRBV23-1	few	TRBJ2-1	TRBD1	TGCGCCAGCACCGACAGGGGACAGGGTTACAATGAGCAGTTCTTC	CASTDRGQGYNEQFF